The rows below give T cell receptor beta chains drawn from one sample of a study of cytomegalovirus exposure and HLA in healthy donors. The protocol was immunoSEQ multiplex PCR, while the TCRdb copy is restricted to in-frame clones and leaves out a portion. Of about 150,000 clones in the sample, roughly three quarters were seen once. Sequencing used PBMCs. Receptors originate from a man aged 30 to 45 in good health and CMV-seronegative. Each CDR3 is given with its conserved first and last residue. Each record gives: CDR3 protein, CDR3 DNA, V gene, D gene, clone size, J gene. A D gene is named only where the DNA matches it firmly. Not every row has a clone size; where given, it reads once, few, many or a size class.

CASSGGSGANVLTF	TGTGCCAGCAGTGGAGGCTCTGGGGCCAACGTCCTGACTTTC	TRBV6-4	NA	NA	TRBJ2-6
CASRSTFSLGQGGTEAFF	TGCGCCAGCAGGTCCACATTCAGTTTAGGACAGGGAGGAACTGAAGCTTTCTTT	TRBV5-1	TRBD1	NA	TRBJ1-1
CASSQGFQETQYF	TGTGCCAGCAGCCAGGGGTTCCAAGAGACCCAGTACTTC	TRBV27	NA	NA	TRBJ2-5
CASSLTGGTYNEQFF	TGTGCCAGCAGTTTGACAGGGGGAACCTACAATGAGCAGTTCTTC	TRBV6-5	TRBD1	NA	TRBJ2-1
CASSFSGSRGYEQYF	TGTGCCAGCAGCTTTAGCGGGTCGAGGGGATACGAGCAGTACTTC	TRBV5-8	TRBD2	NA	TRBJ2-7
CASSRTGQGEYGYTF	TGTGCCAGCAGTCGAACGGGACAGGGGGAATATGGCTACACCTTC	TRBV28	TRBD1	NA	TRBJ1-2
CASSLGQPGLYEQYF	TGTGCCAGCAGCTTGGGGCAGCCGGGCTTGTACGAGCAGTACTTC	TRBV7-7	NA	NA	TRBJ2-7
CASSDNSRSSYNEQFF	TGTGCCAGCAGTGACAACTCGAGGAGCTCCTACAATGAGCAGTTCTTC	TRBV6-4	NA	NA	TRBJ2-1
CASSLKQGNRGYTF	TGTGCCAGCAGCTTGAAACAGGGAAATAGGGGCTACACCTTC	TRBV28	NA	NA	TRBJ1-2
CASSQAPGQGFAYEQYF	TGCGCCAGCAGCCAAGCTCCCGGACAGGGATTCGCCTACGAGCAGTACTTC	TRBV4-1	TRBD1	NA	TRBJ2-7
CASSLFSLAEYNEQFF	TGTGCCAGCAGTTTATTCTCACTAGCGGAATACAATGAGCAGTTCTTC	TRBV27	TRBD2	NA	TRBJ2-1
CASSPMGGYNEQFF	TGTGCCAGCTCACCAATGGGAGGTTACAATGAGCAGTTCTTC	TRBV18	NA	NA	TRBJ2-1
CASQPGGRLNQPQHF	TGTGCCAGCCAGCCGGGGGGGAGATTGAATCAGCCCCAGCATTTT	TRBV28	NA	NA	TRBJ1-5
CASGQQGTNEKLFF	TGTGCCAGTGGGCAACAGGGGACTAATGAAAAACTGTTTTTT	TRBV19	TRBD1	NA	TRBJ1-4
CASRQGGTPRSGNTIYF	TGCGCCAGCAGACAGGGTGGGACGCCACGCTCTGGAAACACCATATATTTT	TRBV5-1	NA	NA	TRBJ1-3
CAWSWDWNTGELFF	TGTGCCTGGAGTTGGGACTGGAACACCGGGGAGCTGTTTTTT	TRBV30	NA	NA	TRBJ2-2
CASSVARGRENIQYF	TGTGCCAGCAGCGTCGCCAGGGGTAGAGAAAACATTCAGTACTTC	TRBV9	NA	NA	TRBJ2-4
CASSLAGSPWKFF	TGTGCCAGCAGCTTAGCGGGGTCACCCTGGAAGTTCTTC	TRBV11-2	NA	NA	TRBJ2-1
CASRDGQGFTEAFF	TGTGCCAGCAGAGATGGACAGGGCTTCACTGAAGCTTTCTTT	TRBV6-5	TRBD1	once	TRBJ1-1
CASEQLAGGEQYF	TGTGCCAGCGAGCAGCTAGCGGGAGGGGAGCAGTACTTC	TRBV2	TRBD2	NA	TRBJ2-7
CASSFGTGRDGYTF	TGCGCCAGCAGCTTTGGAACAGGGAGGGACGGCTACACCTTC	TRBV5-1	NA	NA	TRBJ1-2
CASSSQGVLGEQYF	TGTGCTAGCAGCTCCCAGGGGGTCTTGGGGGAGCAGTACTTC	TRBV7-9	TRBD1	NA	TRBJ2-7
CASSLSAGGPLSTDTQYF	TGTGCCAGCAGCTTATCAGCGGGAGGGCCCCTAAGCACAGATACGCAGTATTTT	TRBV7-9	TRBD2	NA	TRBJ2-3
CASNRGASGTDTQYF	TGTGCCAGCAACAGAGGTGCTAGCGGCACAGATACGCAGTATTTT	TRBV6-6	NA	NA	TRBJ2-3
CASSPRQFVEAFF	TGTGCCAGCTCACCGAGGCAGTTTGTAGAGGCTTTCTTT	TRBV18	NA	few	TRBJ1-1
CASSLGLYNEQFF	TGCGCCAGCAGCTTGGGACTTTACAATGAGCAGTTCTTC	TRBV5-1	NA	NA	TRBJ2-1